These 17 T cell receptor beta chains share one sample of origin, sequenced in a study of a mutant IDH1 vaccine in newly diagnosed glioma. The time point: week 11, during vaccination. One vaccine dose held 300 ug of mutant IDH1 20-mer peptide and came with topical imiquimod. TCRdb's table, derived via immunoSEQ multiplex PCR, lists solely in-frame clones and lacks some. The sample includes about 66,000 clones, roughly four fifths seen only once; the top ten take roughly 3.6%. These receptors have no known antigen. Sequences were derived from PBMCs, sampled from a glioma patient whose treatment included an IDH1 peptide vaccine. These receptors all stem from a man aged 30 to 45 with glioma.

This clone was found once. The chain employs TRBV6-5 and TRBJ2-7, with 7 bases aligning to TRBD1. The CDR3 has 13 residues. Germline V CDR1 and CDR2: MNHEY, SVGAGI. The V segment lost 7 bases and the J segment 6 bases; nucleotides outside the gene matches: 9. CDR3 in DNA: TGTGCCAGCACCCCCCGACAGGGTGGCGAGCAGTACTTC. This gives the protein CASTPRQGGEQYF.

The rearrangement links TRBV28 to TRBJ2-7, with 7 nucleotides matching TRBD1. The CDR3 runs to 13 residues. In germline, CDR1 is MDHEN, CDR2 SYDVKM. V lost 8 bases to trimming and J lost 4 bases; unmatched junction nucleotides: 8. In DNA form, the CDR3 reads TGTGCCAGCCGGGGACAGTCCAAGTACGAGCAGTACTTC. This translates into CASRGQSKYEQYF.

V usage is TRBV5-6 and J usage is TRBJ2-7; 9 nucleotides agree with TRBD2. The CDR3 runs to 15 residues. V was pared by 1 base and J by 1 base, with 3 bases of the junction left unmatched. Germline CDR1 reads SGHDT; CDR2 reads YYEEEE. The CDR3 DNA reads as TGTGCCAGCAGCTTGAGGCGGGAGGGGTCCTACGAGCAGTACTTC. Translation: CASSLRREGSYEQYF.

This clone was observed a handful of times. This CDR3 is also generated by other DNA sequences in the sample. The rearrangement links TRBV30 to TRBJ1-1; tentatively, D is TRBD1 (5 bases). CDR1 GTSNPN and CDR2 SVGIG come from the germline V gene (reference sequence). CDR3 length: 13 amino acids. Trimming pared 2 bases from V and 1 base from J, leaving 8 bases between. This CDR3 is CAWSQTANTEAFF. The DNA for the CDR3 is TGTGCCTGGAGTCAGACAGCGAACACTGAAGCTTTCTTT.

The chain employs TRBV27 and TRBJ2-7; D not resolved. Trimming took off 2 bases at V and 6 bases at J, with 11 bases between the two ends. Looked up from germline, CDR1 is MNHEY and CDR2 is SMNVEV (reference sequence). The length of the CDR3 is 13 residues. CDR3 in DNA: TGTGCCAGCAGTTTAGGTAATCTAGGCGAGCAGTACTTC. It translates to CASSLGNLGEQYF.

The rearrangement joins TRBV2 to TRBJ2-5; TRBD1 agrees at 7 bases. Looked up from germline, CDR1 is SNHLY and CDR2 is FYNNEI. Trimming cost V 5 bases and J 5 bases; bases outside gene matches: 8. The CDR3 is 14 amino acids. CDR3 loop: CASSSQGNWETQYF. Here the CDR3 DNA reads TGTGCCAGCAGTTCACAGGGGAATTGGGAGACCCAGTACTTC. The full variable domain, rest sourced from reference TRBV2 and TRBJ2-5, is EPEVTQTPSHQVTQMGQEVILRCVPISNHLYFYWYRQILGQKVEFLVSFYNNEISEKSEIFDDQFSVERPDGSNFTLKIRSTKLEDSAMYFCASSSQGNWETQYFGPGTRLLVL.

V is TRBV4-1 and J is TRBJ1-3, with D possibly TRBD1 on 5 matching bases. The length of the CDR3 is 18 residues. CDR1 and CDR2 from the germline V gene are MGHRA and YSYEKL. Trimming removed 4 bases from V and 0 bases from J, with 19 bases in between. CDR3 nucleotides: TGCGCCAGCAGCCGGGCCCCAGCGCGAGGGACCTCTGGAAACACCATATATTTT. Its protein is CASSRAPARGTSGNTIYF.

The rearrangement links TRBV19 to TRBJ2-6; D unclear. CDR1 and CDR2 (germline): LNHDA, SQIVND (reference sequence). Deletions cut 0 bases from V and 0 bases from J, with 9 bases between. This CDR3 contains 17 residues. Written as DNA, the CDR3 is TGTGCCAGTAGTATAGATCCATACAGCTCTGGGGCCAACGTCCTGACTTTC. This codes for CASSIDPYSSGANVLTF.

J is TRBJ1-2 and V is TRBV5-4; D gene ambiguous. Germline values: CDR1 SGHNT, CDR2 YYREEE (reference sequence). Trimming removed 3 bases from V and 1 base from J, with 7 bases in between. The CDR3 sequence is 13 residues long. CDR3 bases: TGTGCCAGCAGCTATCCGTATAACTATGGCTACACCTTC. The encoded protein is CASSYPYNYGYTF.

The V call is TRBV28, the J call TRBJ1-2; the match to TRBD1 covers 8 bases. Germline V CDR1 and CDR2: MDHEN, SYDVKM. This CDR3 contains 14 residues. V lost 5 bases, J lost 7 bases, and 9 bases stayed unmatched. The DNA of the CDR3 is TGTGCCAGCAGTACCCGGACAGGGCCGAGTGGCTACACCTTC. The encoded protein is CASSTRTGPSGYTF.

This clone showed up just once. The chain combines TRBV4-1 with TRBJ1-3; D not resolved. CDR1 MGHRA and CDR2 YSYEKL come from the germline V gene. This CDR3 is built from 15 residues. V lost 4 bases to trimming and J lost 4 bases, with 14 bases between them. The CDR3 loop is CASSRIYQDGNTIYF. For the CDR3, the DNA is TGCGCCAGCAGCCGGATTTATCAGGACGGAAACACCATATATTTT.

This clone has only one observation. V and J are TRBV19 and TRBJ2-2, with no clear D. This CDR3 has 15 residues. CDR1 and CDR2 (germline): LNHDA, SQIVND (reference sequence). Trimming cost V 4 bases and J 1 base, with 10 bases left between them. The CDR3 bases are TGTGCCAGTAGTAGGCCGCGCCTGAACACCGGGGAGCTGTTTTTT. Protein sequence: CASSRPRLNTGELFF.

For this clone: This CDR3 is also generated by other DNA sequences in the sample. The rearrangement joins TRBV28 to TRBJ2-2; 15 nucleotides agree with TRBD2. Per the germline V gene, CDR1 is MDHEN and CDR2 is SYDVKM. The CDR3 extends over 19 amino acids. V lost 8 bases to trimming and J lost 4 bases; unmatched junction nucleotides: 14. CDR3 bases: TGTGCCAGCCTAATTCGGACTAGCGGGAGGGCCCTCGGCACCGGGGAGCTGTTTTTT. Protein sequence: CASLIRTSGRALGTGELFF.

The chain uses TRBV6-5 and TRBJ1-1; possible D gene TRBD1, 5 bases. V was pared by 7 bases and J by 7 bases, with 10 bases between. This CDR3 region has 11 residues. Germline V gives CDR1 MNHEY, CDR2 SVGAGI. Written as DNA, the CDR3 is TGTGCCAGCAACACAGGCAGTGAAGCTTTCTTT. It encodes CASNTGSEAFF.

The rearrangement links TRBV5-1 to TRBJ2-3; 11 positions agree with TRBD2. The V and J ends lost 2 bases and 1 base, in that order; junction bases with no gene match: 3. Germline V lookup: CDR1 SGHRS, CDR2 YFSETQ. The CDR3 is 16 amino acids. This CDR3 is CASSLLAGEGTDTQYF. CDR3 sequence (DNA): TGCGCCAGCAGCTTACTAGCGGGGGAGGGCACAGATACGCAGTATTTT.

The sample holds a few counts of this clone. V and J are TRBV7-9 and TRBJ1-3, with D hard to call. Germline CDR1 reads SEHNR; CDR2 reads FQNEAQ (reference sequence). This CDR3 spans 16 amino acids. V lost 1 base and J 1 base, leaving 11 bases between the germline ends. Written as DNA, the CDR3 is TGTGCCAGCAGCTTAGTGACACCGAGGTCTGGAAACACCATATATTTT. Its protein is CASSLVTPRSGNTIYF.

The CDR3 sequence is CASRQDQETQYF. The DNA of the CDR3 is TGTGCCAGCAGACAGGACCAAGAGACCCAGTACTTC. The chain recombines TRBV2 with TRBJ2-5; D perhaps matches TRBD1 (5 bases). This CDR3 is built from 12 residues. Deletions cut 6 bases from V and 0 bases from J, with 5 bases between. Germline assignment: CDR1 SNHLY and CDR2 FYNNEI. Together with reference TRBV2 and TRBJ2-5, the CDR3 gives the full variable domain: EPEVTQTPSHQVTQMGQEVILRCVPISNHLYFYWYRQILGQKVEFLVSFYNNEISEKSEIFDDQFSVERPDGSNFTLKIRSTKLEDSAMYFCASRQDQETQYFGPGTRLLVL.